This TCR beta chain appears in the sequencing data of a study of spatial heterogeneity in lung cancer. The wider study: The average count in raw reads for each unique TCR and UMI combination exceeded eight appearances.

Specified time point: sample taken at primary tumor resection. No cells were sorted before sequencing. The whole RNA sequenced was extracted from tumor, nontumor lung or frozen PBMC. The donor population consisted of more than 55 patients with untreated, early-stage non-small cell lung cancer. The CDR3 totals 13 residues. V was shortened by 0 bases and J by 6 bases, with 8 bases between the two germline ends. Germline-derived CDR1 and CDR2 are LGHDT and YNNKEL (reference sequence). A remark on this clonotype: Antigen specificity is unknown.

A single record per CDR3 protein comes from TCRdb applying MiXCR to the 5' RACE reads. This table holds more than 50,000 distinct CDR3 sequences, roughly 7.5% found once. Study-wide findings and caveats: At resection, ubiquitous expanded tumor TCRs appeared in blood more than at follow-up.

The rearrangement links TRBV3-1 to TRBJ1-2; no clear D. The clonotype comes from a female donor with early-stage non-small cell lung cancer. The sequenced sample was PBMCs, obtained at surgery. The CDR3 coding sequence is TGTGCCAGCAGCCAAGAGTATCAGCATGGCTACACCTTC. It encodes CASSQEYQHGYTF.